A selection of T cell receptor beta chains follows, all from one sample in a study of blood T cell repertoires in COVID-19. Data came from immunoSEQ multiplex PCR; TCRdb stores just in-frame clones and leaves some out. The sample contains hundreds of thousands of clones, approximately 90% of which appear only once. Sequencing was done on a sample of peripheral blood. These receptors all stem from a woman in her twenties or thirties with active or convalescent COVID-19. CDR3s include the opening cysteine and the closing phenylalanine or tryptophan. D genes are given only for firm matches. Rows may omit the clone size; those that give it use once, few, many or a size class.

d_call,clone_size,v_call,cdr3_length,j_call,cdr3_aa,cdr3_nt
-,-,TRBV27,11,TRBJ2-7,CASSNYYEQYF,TGTGCCAGCAGTAACTATTACGAGCAGTACTTC
TRBD1,-,TRBV11-1,15,TRBJ1-2,CASSEDRQGNYGYTF,TGTGCCAGCAGCGAAGACCGACAGGGCAACTATGGCTACACCTTC
TRBD1,-,TRBV27,14,TRBJ1-5,CASSRQGHGQPQHF,TGTGCCAGCAGCCGACAGGGGCATGGGCAGCCCCAGCATTTT
-,-,TRBV27,15,TRBJ2-5,CASSLVGSMKETQYF,TGTGCCAGCAGTTTAGTAGGTAGCATGAAAGAGACCCAGTACTTC
TRBD2,-,TRBV5-4,15,TRBJ2-7,CASSLGLAGVGEQYF,TGTGCCAGCAGCCTGGGACTAGCGGGAGTAGGCGAGCAGTACTTC
-,-,TRBV7-9,13,TRBJ1-1,CASSLAGVGEAFF,TGTGCCAGCAGCTTAGCCGGGGTTGGAGAAGCTTTCTTT
-,-,TRBV5-1,14,TRBJ1-1,CASSLDRADTEAFF,TGCGCCAGCAGCTTGGACAGGGCGGACACTGAAGCTTTCTTT
TRBD2,-,TRBV6-2/TRBV6-3,17,TRBJ2-5,CASSYGSRTGGLETQYF,TGTGCCAGCAGTTATGGGTCTCGAACGGGGGGGCTGGAGACCCAGTACTTC
-,-,TRBV28,15,TRBJ2-7,CASSILRDTFYEQYF,TGTGCCAGCAGTATCCTCCGGGACACCTTCTACGAGCAGTACTTC
TRBD2,-,TRBV4-1,14,TRBJ2-3,CASRFAGGQDTQYF,TGCGCCAGCAGATTTGCGGGGGGCCAAGATACGCAGTATTTT
-,-,TRBV19,14,TRBJ2-1,CASSSGNYYNEQFF,TGTGCCAGTAGCAGCGGAAACTACTACAATGAGCAGTTCTTC
-,-,TRBV29-1,10,TRBJ2-7,CSVEGAEQYF,TGCAGCGTTGAGGGGGCCGAGCAGTACTTC
-,-,TRBV6-5,14,TRBJ1-1,CASRPPGGDNEAFF,TGTGCCAGCAGACCACCCGGGGGGGATAATGAAGCTTTCTTT
TRBD1,-,TRBV6-5,12,TRBJ1-2,CASADRGYGYTF,TGTGCCAGCGCGGACAGGGGATATGGCTACACCTTC
-,-,TRBV7-9,15,TRBJ1-2,CASSLAPNRFYGYTF,TGTGCCAGCAGCTTAGCGCCGAACCGGTTCTATGGCTACACCTTC
-,-,TRBV5-4,14,TRBJ1-3,CASSSTGTVNTIYF,TGTGCCAGCAGCAGTACAGGGACCGTGAACACCATATATTTT
-,-,TRBV27,14,TRBJ1-2,CASSFRGQIYGYTF,TGTGCCAGCAGTTTCCGTGGACAGATATATGGCTACACCTTC
-,-,TRBV4-2,15,TRBJ2-5,CASSPSVSGLKTQYF,TGTGCCAGCAGCCCGTCCGTAAGCGGTCTAAAGACCCAGTACTTC
TRBD2,-,TRBV11-2,14,TRBJ2-5,CASSFGTSRETQYF,TGTGCCAGCAGCTTCGGGACTAGCAGGGAGACCCAGTACTTC
-,-,TRBV5-1,13,TRBJ1-1,CASRDIQNTEAFF,TGCGCCAGCAGGGACATTCAGAACACTGAAGCTTTCTTT
-,-,TRBV5-6,12,TRBJ1-6,CASSAWNSPLHF,TGTGCCAGCAGCGCGTGGAATTCACCCCTCCACTTT
-,-,TRBV6-5,13,TRBJ1-2,CASSYTGNYGYTF,TGTGCCAGCAGTTACACAGGGAACTATGGCTACACCTTC
-,-,TRBV5-4,14,TRBJ1-2,CASSLAADIYGYTF,TGTGCCAGCAGCTTGGCCGCAGATATCTATGGCTACACCTTC
-,-,TRBV29-1,14,TRBJ2-1,CSVEEGAGNNEQFF,TGCAGCGTTGAAGAGGGGGCAGGAAACAATGAGCAGTTCTTC
-,few,TRBV5-4,15,TRBJ1-3,CASSLDDSSGNTIYF,TGTGCCAGCAGCTTGGACGACAGTTCTGGAAACACCATATATTTT
-,-,TRBV13,14,TRBJ1-1,CASSPAGANTEAFF,TGTGCCAGCAGCCCGGCAGGGGCTAACACTGAAGCTTTCTTT
TRBD1,-,TRBV6-2/TRBV6-3,16,TRBJ1-6,CASSYGAGGNNSPLHF,TGTGCCAGCAGTTACGGCGCAGGGGGAAATAATTCACCCCTCCACTTT
TRBD1,-,TRBV2,16,TRBJ1-1,CASSRDRESMNTEAFF,TGTGCCAGCAGCCGTGACAGGGAGAGCATGAACACTGAAGCTTTCTTT
TRBD1,-,TRBV4-1,14,TRBJ1-1,CASYSQGANTEAFF,TGCGCCAGCTACTCACAGGGGGCGAACACTGAAGCTTTCTTT
TRBD2,once,TRBV29-1,14,TRBJ2-1,CSVGRELARDEQFF,TGCAGCGTGGGAAGGGAACTAGCGAGGGATGAGCAGTTCTTC
-,-,TRBV12-3/TRBV12-4,13,TRBJ1-2,CATWGGGNYGYTF,TGTGCCACCTGGGGGGGCGGGAACTATGGCTACACCTTC
-,-,TRBV19,14,TRBJ2-2,CASSEQGATGELFF,TGTGCCAGTAGTGAACAGGGTGCCACCGGGGAGCTGTTTTTT
-,-,TRBV6-5,12,TRBJ2-1,CASSFGGHEQFF,TGTGCCAGCAGTTTCGGAGGACATGAGCAGTTCTTC
-,-,TRBV27,12,TRBJ2-7,CASSPRTHEQYF,TGTGCCAGCAGTCCCCGAACTCACGAGCAGTACTTC
-,-,TRBV10-3,13,TRBJ1-2,CAISESGGGGYTF,TGTGCCATCAGTGAGTCTGGGGGGGGTGGCTACACCTTC
-,-,TRBV5-4,15,TRBJ2-7,CASSLVSSNPSEQYF,TGTGCCAGCAGCTTGGTTTCCTCCAATCCTAGCGAGCAGTACTTC
TRBD1,-,TRBV27,14,TRBJ1-6,CASSSDRGRSPLHF,TGTGCCAGCAGTTCGGACAGGGGGCGGTCACCCCTCCACTTT
TRBD1,once,TRBV29-1,17,TRBJ1-2,CSVEKMDRGKLGYGYTF,TGCAGCGTTGAAAAAATGGACAGGGGGAAACTGGGCTATGGCTACACCTTC
-,-,TRBV21-1,13,TRBJ2-7,CASSMNTSYEQYF,TGTGCCAGCAGCATGAACACCTCATACGAGCAGTACTTC
-,few,TRBV15,14,TRBJ1-1,CATSPPNMNTEAFF,TGTGCCACCAGCCCCCCAAACATGAACACTGAAGCTTTCTTT